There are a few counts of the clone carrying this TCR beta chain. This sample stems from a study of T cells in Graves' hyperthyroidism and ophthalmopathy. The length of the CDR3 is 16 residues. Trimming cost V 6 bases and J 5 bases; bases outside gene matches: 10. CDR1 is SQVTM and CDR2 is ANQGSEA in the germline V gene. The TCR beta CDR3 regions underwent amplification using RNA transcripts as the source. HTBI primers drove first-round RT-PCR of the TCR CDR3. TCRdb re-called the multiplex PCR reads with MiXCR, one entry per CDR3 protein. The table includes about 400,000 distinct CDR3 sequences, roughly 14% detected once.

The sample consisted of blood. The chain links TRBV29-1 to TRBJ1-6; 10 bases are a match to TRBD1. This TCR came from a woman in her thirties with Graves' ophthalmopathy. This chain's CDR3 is CSVQGPGQGNNSPLHF. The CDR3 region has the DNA TGCAGCGTGCAGGGCCCGGGACAGGGGAATAATTCACCCCTCCACTTT.